This is a list of T cell receptor beta chains from one sample in a study of blood T cell repertoires in COVID-19. Clones were read by immunoSEQ multiplex PCR, and TCRdb kept only the in-frame ones, dropping some. This table has roughly 150,000 clones, around 80% appearing once. Sequenced input: peripheral blood. The source is a man in his sixties with active or convalescent COVID-19. Both conserved end residues are part of each CDR3.

v_call cdr3_aa
TRBV6-5 CASSYRRLRGQETQYF
TRBV3-1/TRBV3-2 CASTPGSGANVLTF
TRBV4-1 CASSLGRGQPQHF
TRBV9 CASSVHRGQDTQYF
TRBV3-1/TRBV3-2 CASSQDATVTLPSDGYTF
TRBV18 CASSPQEGLVNEKLFF
TRBV2 CASKGLGLSSYEQYF
TRBV18 CASSPLDYNEQFF
TRBV19 CASSYPGQVGEKLFF
TRBV7-9 CASSLQEVDSPLHF
TRBV7-9 CASSLGLGRDYGYTF
TRBV5-6 CASSLRRGAGYTDTQYF
TRBV2 CASSQDSRGYNEQFF
TRBV5-1 CASSLTGERGETQYF
TRBV28 CASRGTGMEKQYF
TRBV10-3 CAISSHSQSSGNTIYF
TRBV5-4 CASSSQQGAYEQYF
TRBV10-1 CASSGTSGSYEQYF
TRBV19 CASRRRGGEDGYTF
TRBV9 CASRVGLQSNTEAFF
TRBV18 CASSPGGQGANTGELFF
TRBV19 CASNLRGAGNQPQHF
TRBV6-1 CASSDRGYVDTQYF
TRBV5-5 CASSTLSRSISGNTIYF
TRBV28 CASRTGGAFVGEQYF
TRBV12-3/TRBV12-4 CASSLRVPGTQYF
TRBV7-2 CASSGDLGVETQYF
TRBV25-1 CASSEVMSPLHF
TRBV18 CASSPGSEGTEAFF
TRBV7-9 CASSLGTGGLGANVLTF
TRBV24-1 CATSDGDMVGANVLTF
TRBV3-1/TRBV3-2 CASSQAGTGSNQPQHF
TRBV5-1 CASSQDRGLVNTEAFF
TRBV11-3 CASSLDQDNEQFF
TRBV6-1 CASSDQWNEKLFF
TRBV29-1 CSAGLAGGLQEQFF
TRBV7-3 CASAGTGELFF
TRBV5-1 CASSRGTGSGQPQHF
TRBV19 CASSPRTGGSNSPLHF
TRBV11-3 CASSPFRVYTDTIGKLFF
TRBV5-6 CASSLNGGSDSEQYF
TRBV14 CASSPLAGTSTDTQYF
TRBV19 CASTRGLAGTDTQYF
TRBV2 CASSGTIVTGELFF
TRBV5-6 CASSGQGLSYEQYF
TRBV11-1 CASSFSGKETQYF
TRBV2 CASRGQIYEQYF
TRBV2 CASSERTSATGVSTDTQYF
TRBV5-1 CASSKDRADEQYF
TRBV5-1 CASSLSTSGAGELFF
TRBV10-2 CASSEGGTYNEQFF
TRBV5-1 CASSLGTEYNEQFF
TRBV11-3 CASSLDLRTGFQENTIYF